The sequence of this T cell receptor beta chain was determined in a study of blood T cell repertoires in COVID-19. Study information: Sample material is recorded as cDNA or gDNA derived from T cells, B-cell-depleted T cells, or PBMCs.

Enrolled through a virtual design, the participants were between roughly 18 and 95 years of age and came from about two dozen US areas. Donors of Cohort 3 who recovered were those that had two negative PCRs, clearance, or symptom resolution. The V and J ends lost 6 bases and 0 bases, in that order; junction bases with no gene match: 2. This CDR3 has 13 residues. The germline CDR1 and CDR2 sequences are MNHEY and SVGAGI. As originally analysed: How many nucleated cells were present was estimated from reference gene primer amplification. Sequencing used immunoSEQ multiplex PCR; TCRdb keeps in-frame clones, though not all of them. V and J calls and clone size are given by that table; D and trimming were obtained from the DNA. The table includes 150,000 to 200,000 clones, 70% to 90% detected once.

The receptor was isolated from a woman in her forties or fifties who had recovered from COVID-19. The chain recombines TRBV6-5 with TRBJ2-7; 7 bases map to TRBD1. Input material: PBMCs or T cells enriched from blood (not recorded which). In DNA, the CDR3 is TGTGCCAGCAGAGGGACAGCCTCCTACGAGCAGTACTTC. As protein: CASRGTASYEQYF.